A single sample gave rise to the 28 T cell receptor beta chains below, sequenced in a study of beta chain features in type 1 diabetes. TCRB transcripts that were expressed got sequenced, as all of the isolated RNA had been reverse transcribed. Here immunoSEQ multiplex PCR was the method, and the copy in TCRdb shows in-frame clones only, minus some. The table has about 250,000 clones, 12% to 15% seen once; the top ten hold roughly 0.028%. Sequencing was performed on naive CD4+ T cells from blood. These receptors all stem from a woman aged 40-49 years in good health.

The sample holds a few counts of this clone. This rearrangement joins TRBV15 to TRBJ2-5; 10 nucleotides line up with TRBD2. The V and J ends lost 1 base and 8 bases, in that order; junction bases with no gene match: 16. Germline V gene lookup returns CDR1 LNHNV and CDR2 YYDKDF (reference sequence). The CDR3 is made up of 18 amino acids. The CDR3 DNA sequence: TGTGCCACCAGCAGAGCCCTAGGACTAGCGGCCATGGGTGAAACCCAGTACTTC. Its translation is CATSRALGLAAMGETQYF.

The chain is built from TRBV27 and TRBJ2-3; no definite D call. The CDR3 totals 16 residues. V shed 1 base and J shed 4 bases, with 15 bases lying between them. Germline V CDR1 and CDR2: MNHEY, SMNVEV (reference sequence). The CDR3 DNA is TGTGCCAGCAGTTTATTTCCTAGTGGGTTTGCAGATACGCAGTATTTT. Its translation: CASSLFPSGFADTQYF.

The chain combines TRBV15 with TRBJ2-3; D may be TRBD2 (6 bases). The germline V gene encodes CDR1 LNHNV and CDR2 YYDKDF (reference sequence). The CDR3 totals 17 residues. The V and J ends lost 3 bases and 4 bases respectively, with 20 bases between them. The CDR3: CATSRNPGAQAADTQYF. The CDR3 DNA reads TGTGCCACCAGCAGGAATCCGGGAGCCCAGGCGGCAGATACGCAGTATTTT.

J is TRBJ1-5 and V is TRBV5-6, with D possibly matching TRBD1 (5 bases). This CDR3 comprises 14 residues. Germline CDR1 is SGHDT and CDR2 is YYEEEE. With 1 base removed from V and 3 bases from J, the gap between germline ends came to 8 bases. CDR3 region: CASSLHRINQPQHF. In DNA, the CDR3 is TGTGCCAGCAGCTTGCACAGGATCAATCAGCCCCAGCATTTT.

A few counts support this clone. The chain couples TRBV7-6 to TRBJ2-5, with D possibly being TRBD2 (6 bases). The germline V gene has CDR1 SGHVS and CDR2 FNYEAQ. CDR3 length equals 14 residues. Deletions cut 1 base from V and 5 bases from J, with 11 bases between. DNA of the CDR3: TGTGCCAGCAGCTTAGGACGGAGCGGGGAGACCCAGTACTTC. Its translation: CASSLGRSGETQYF.

The chain combines TRBV7-2 with TRBJ2-5, with 7 bases fitting TRBD2. Germline-derived CDR1 and CDR2 are SGHTA and FQGNSA. Trimming removed 5 bases from V and 2 bases from J; junction bases left unmatched: 8. The CDR3 loop spans 15 amino acids. The CDR3 here is CASSPRGSVQETQYF. The DNA of the CDR3 is TGTGCCAGCAGCCCCCGCGGGAGCGTACAAGAGACCCAGTACTTC.

This chain uses TRBV7-2 with TRBJ2-3, with 9 positions matching TRBD2. The J segment lost 6 bases and the V segment lost 0 bases, leaving 7 bases of the junction unmatched. This CDR3 comprises 16 residues. The V gene's germline CDR1 is SGHTA and CDR2 FQGNSA. CDR3 sequence reads: CASSLAAGGRKDTQYF. The CDR3 nucleotides read TGTGCCAGCAGCTTAGCGGCGGGGGGGCGGAAGGATACGCAGTATTTT.

The chain is built from TRBV6-5 and TRBJ2-7; perhaps TRBD1 as D (5 bases). Trimming removed 6 bases at V and 3 bases at J, with 15 bases between. The CDR3 is 14 residues long. Germline CDR1 and CDR2: MNHEY and SVGAGI. The CDR3 region has the DNA TGTGCCAGCAGGAAGGGGCCAGTCGACTACGAGCAGTACTTC. Translating gives CASRKGPVDYEQYF.

V gene TRBV19 combines with J gene TRBJ1-3; 9 nucleotides agree with TRBD1. The J segment lost 5 bases and the V segment lost 9 bases, leaving 5 bases of the junction unmatched. The CDR3 runs to 13 residues. Germline values: CDR1 LNHDA, CDR2 SQIVND (reference sequence). This chain's CDR3 is CARAGQGRNTIYF. The CDR3 DNA is TGTGCCAGAGCTGGACAGGGGCGAAACACCATATATTTT.

This clone was detected a few times. V is TRBV18 and J is TRBJ1-2; a weak D match, TRBD1 (5 bases). Trimming removed 0 bases at V and 7 bases at J, with 12 bases between. The germline CDR1 and CDR2 sequences are KGHSH and LQKENI. This CDR3 has 14 residues. In DNA form, the CDR3 reads TGTGCCAGCTCACCACCGGGTGGGGCCGGTGGCTACACCTTC. It specifies CASSPPGGAGGYTF.

V usage is TRBV18 and J usage is TRBJ1-1; D unclear. The V gene lost 7 bases and the J gene lost 4 bases, with 16 bases spanning the gap. CDR1 is KGHSH, CDR2 LQKENI, per germline. This CDR3 comprises 14 residues. DNA of the CDR3: TGTGCCAGCTTCGAATCAGCGGCGAGCACTGAAGCTTTCTTT. This gives the protein CASFESAASTEAFF.

Only a few counts were recorded for this clone. The rearrangement links TRBV2 to TRBJ2-5, with 7 nucleotides matching TRBD2. CDR1 SNHLY and CDR2 FYNNEI come from the germline V gene. Germline trimming cut 7 bases from V and 5 bases from J; bases unmatched to any gene: 7. This CDR3 region has 13 residues. The CDR3 here is CASTGLSGETQYF. Here the CDR3 DNA reads TGTGCCAGCACGGGACTATCAGGGGAGACCCAGTACTTC.

This rearrangement joins TRBV10-1 to TRBJ2-1; 7 bases fit TRBD1. V trimming: 0 bases; J trimming: 5 bases; junction bases outside the gene matches: 4. This CDR3 region has 15 residues. CDR1 WNHNN and CDR2 SYGVQD come from the germline V gene (reference sequence). This CDR3 is CASSESTGQNNEQFF. The CDR3 DNA reads TGCGCCAGCAGTGAGTCGACGGGACAGAACAATGAGCAGTTCTTC.

There are a few counts of this clone. The CDR3 DNA is TGCGCCAGCCTAGGACAGGGGGCGAGGACCGGGGAGCTGTTTTTT. It yields the protein CASLGQGARTGELFF. V is TRBV10-2 and J is TRBJ2-2, with 11 positions matching TRBD1. Germline V gene sequence: CDR1 WSHSY, CDR2 SAAADI. The CDR3 runs 15 residues. V was pared by 8 bases and J by 5 bases, with 7 bases of the junction left unmatched.

This clone was seen ten or more times. This sequence joins TRBV29-1 and TRBJ2-4; the D gene is possibly TRBD2 (8 bases). The CDR3 is made up of 14 amino acids. V lost 7 bases, J lost 7 bases, and 20 bases lay in between. Germline values: CDR1 SQVTM, CDR2 ANQGSEA. CDR3 loop: CSAIRGTGGNIQYF. The CDR3, as DNA: TGCAGCGCCATCAGGGGGACGGGGGGGAACATTCAGTACTTC.

This chain connects TRBV7-2 to TRBJ2-1; TRBD2 matches at 9 bases. Unmatched junction bases numbered 4, after V lost 2 bases and J lost 2 bases. Germline V CDR1 and CDR2: SGHTA, FQGNSA. This CDR3 spans 16 amino acids. The CDR3 spells CASSLKTSGPYNEQFF. Written as DNA, the CDR3 is TGTGCCAGCAGCTTAAAAACTAGCGGGCCCTACAATGAGCAGTTCTTC.

V gene TRBV6-5 combines with J gene TRBJ1-2, with no clear D. This CDR3 contains 12 residues. The V gene lost 6 bases and the J gene lost 6 bases, with 11 bases spanning the gap. Germline V gives CDR1 MNHEY, CDR2 SVGAGI. The CDR3 DNA follows: TGTGCCAGCAGCGGCGGTCCCCATGGCTACACCTTC. Translation gives CASSGGPHGYTF.

The V and J genes are TRBV18 and TRBJ2-7, with 10 bases identical to TRBD1. The junction had 16 bases not matched to a gene; V was cut back by 4 bases and J by 7 bases. The CDR3 consists of 17 residues. Germline lookup yields CDR1 KGHSH and CDR2 LQKENI. The CDR3: CASSRATGGLGAGEQYF. The DNA for the CDR3 is TGTGCCAGCTCACGGGCGACAGGGGGCCTGGGGGCCGGGGAGCAGTACTTC.

This clone was found a few times. V is TRBV2 and J is TRBJ2-2, with 10 bases lining up with TRBD2. Germline lookup yields CDR1 SNHLY and CDR2 FYNNEI. The CDR3 length is 15 residues. The V and J ends lost 5 bases and 5 bases, in that order; junction bases with no gene match: 5. The CDR3 is CASSWTSGRTGELFF. Written as DNA, the CDR3 is TGTGCCAGCAGTTGGACTAGCGGCCGAACCGGGGAGCTGTTTTTT.

J is TRBJ1-5 and V is TRBV6-1; a weak D match, TRBD1 (5 bases). V was pared by 3 bases and J by 0 bases, with 12 bases between. The CDR3 has 16 amino acids. Germline V gives CDR1 MNHNS, CDR2 SASEGT. The CDR3 region is CASSDTGQDSNQPQHF. The CDR3 DNA reads TGTGCCAGCAGTGACACAGGACAAGATAGCAATCAGCCCCAGCATTTT.

In its sample, this clone was seen a few times. This sequence joins TRBV7-2 and TRBJ1-5; 8 nucleotides align to TRBD1. This CDR3 is built from 13 residues. The germline CDR1 and CDR2 sequences are SGHTA and FQGNSA. V gave up 10 bases and J gave up 6 bases; unmatched junction bases: 8. This CDR3 reads CATGQGMAQPQHF. The DNA of the CDR3 is TGTGCCACCGGACAGGGAATGGCTCAGCCCCAGCATTTT. The whole variable domain, remainder taken from reference TRBV7-2 and TRBJ1-5, is GAGVSQSPSNKVTEKGKDVELRCDPISGHTALYWYRQSLGQGLEFLIYFQGNSAPDKSGLPSDRFSAERTGGSVSTLTIQRTQQEDSAVYLCATGQGMAQPQHFGDGTRLSIL.

This clone has only a few counts. The genes are TRBV9 and TRBJ1-2, with D possibly TRBD1 on 5 matching bases. The germline V and J ends were trimmed by 1 base and 2 bases, with 6 bases remaining between them. The CDR3 runs to 13 residues. Per the germline V gene, CDR1 is SGDLS and CDR2 is YYNGEE. CDR3 bases: TGTGCCAGCAGCGTAAGACAGAACTATGGCTACACCTTC. Residues: CASSVRQNYGYTF.

The rearrangement uses TRBV7-2 and TRBJ1-4, with D uncertain. This CDR3 has 13 residues. Trimming left V 3 bases short and J 7 bases short, with 9 bases between. Germline-derived CDR1 and CDR2 are SGHTA and FQGNSA. The CDR3 sequence: CASSLWAREKLFF. The CDR3 nucleotides are TGTGCCAGCAGCTTGTGGGCCCGTGAAAAACTGTTTTTT. The variable domain in full, with the rest retrieved from reference TRBV7-2 and TRBJ1-4, is GAGVSQSPSNKVTEKGKDVELRCDPISGHTALYWYRQSLGQGLEFLIYFQGNSAPDKSGLPSDRFSAERTGGSVSTLTIQRTQQEDSAVYLCASSLWAREKLFFGSGTQLSVL.

This clone was observed many times. This chain links TRBV23-1 with TRBJ2-4; D might be TRBD1 (5 bases). TRBV23-1 is an ORF; its function is uncertain. CDR3 length: 13 amino acids. V gave up 5 bases and J gave up 12 bases, with 17 bases separating them. CDR3 sequence: CASSEPGWSTQYF. The CDR3 region has the DNA TGCGCCAGCAGTGAGCCAGGGTGGAGTACTCAGTACTTC.

V usage is TRBV5-1 and J usage is TRBJ2-3; D perhaps matches TRBD2 (5 bases). CDR3 length: 13 amino acids. The V end was cut by 6 bases, the J end by 2 bases, with 10 bases between. Germline V gene lookup returns CDR1 SGHRS and CDR2 YFSETQ. The CDR3 DNA reads TGCGCCAGCACGGGTAGCGACACAGATACGCAGTATTTT. This codes for CASTGSDTDTQYF.

The rearrangement uses TRBV2 and TRBJ1-3; maybe TRBD1 (5 bases). This CDR3 comprises 16 residues. Germline CDR1 is SNHLY and CDR2 is FYNNEI. Between the trimmed V and J ends, which lost 5 bases and 3 bases, there was a span of 17 bases. The CDR3 region is CASSSDRSSSGNTIYF. As DNA, the CDR3 is TGTGCCAGCAGTTCTGACAGAAGTTCCAGTGGAAACACCATATATTTT.

A few counts support this clone. The chain combines TRBV5-1 with TRBJ2-7, with D perhaps TRBD1 (6 bases). The germline V and J ends were trimmed by 0 bases and 1 base, with 14 bases remaining between them. Germline V gene sequence: CDR1 SGHRS, CDR2 YFSETQ. The CDR3 length is 16 residues. The CDR3: CASSLGSTGNSYEQYF. The CDR3 nucleotides read TGCGCCAGCAGCTTGGGGTCGACAGGTAATTCCTACGAGCAGTACTTC.

This clone was observed a handful of times. The gene calls are TRBV6-6 and TRBJ2-7, with D possibly being TRBD2 (6 bases). Trimming took off 4 bases at V and 1 base at J, with 11 bases between the two ends. The CDR3 consists of 14 residues. Germline CDR1 and CDR2: MNHNY and SVGAGI (reference sequence). The DNA of the CDR3 is TGTGCCAGCAGTTTTCCCGGGACTTCCTACGAGCAGTACTTC. Translating gives CASSFPGTSYEQYF.